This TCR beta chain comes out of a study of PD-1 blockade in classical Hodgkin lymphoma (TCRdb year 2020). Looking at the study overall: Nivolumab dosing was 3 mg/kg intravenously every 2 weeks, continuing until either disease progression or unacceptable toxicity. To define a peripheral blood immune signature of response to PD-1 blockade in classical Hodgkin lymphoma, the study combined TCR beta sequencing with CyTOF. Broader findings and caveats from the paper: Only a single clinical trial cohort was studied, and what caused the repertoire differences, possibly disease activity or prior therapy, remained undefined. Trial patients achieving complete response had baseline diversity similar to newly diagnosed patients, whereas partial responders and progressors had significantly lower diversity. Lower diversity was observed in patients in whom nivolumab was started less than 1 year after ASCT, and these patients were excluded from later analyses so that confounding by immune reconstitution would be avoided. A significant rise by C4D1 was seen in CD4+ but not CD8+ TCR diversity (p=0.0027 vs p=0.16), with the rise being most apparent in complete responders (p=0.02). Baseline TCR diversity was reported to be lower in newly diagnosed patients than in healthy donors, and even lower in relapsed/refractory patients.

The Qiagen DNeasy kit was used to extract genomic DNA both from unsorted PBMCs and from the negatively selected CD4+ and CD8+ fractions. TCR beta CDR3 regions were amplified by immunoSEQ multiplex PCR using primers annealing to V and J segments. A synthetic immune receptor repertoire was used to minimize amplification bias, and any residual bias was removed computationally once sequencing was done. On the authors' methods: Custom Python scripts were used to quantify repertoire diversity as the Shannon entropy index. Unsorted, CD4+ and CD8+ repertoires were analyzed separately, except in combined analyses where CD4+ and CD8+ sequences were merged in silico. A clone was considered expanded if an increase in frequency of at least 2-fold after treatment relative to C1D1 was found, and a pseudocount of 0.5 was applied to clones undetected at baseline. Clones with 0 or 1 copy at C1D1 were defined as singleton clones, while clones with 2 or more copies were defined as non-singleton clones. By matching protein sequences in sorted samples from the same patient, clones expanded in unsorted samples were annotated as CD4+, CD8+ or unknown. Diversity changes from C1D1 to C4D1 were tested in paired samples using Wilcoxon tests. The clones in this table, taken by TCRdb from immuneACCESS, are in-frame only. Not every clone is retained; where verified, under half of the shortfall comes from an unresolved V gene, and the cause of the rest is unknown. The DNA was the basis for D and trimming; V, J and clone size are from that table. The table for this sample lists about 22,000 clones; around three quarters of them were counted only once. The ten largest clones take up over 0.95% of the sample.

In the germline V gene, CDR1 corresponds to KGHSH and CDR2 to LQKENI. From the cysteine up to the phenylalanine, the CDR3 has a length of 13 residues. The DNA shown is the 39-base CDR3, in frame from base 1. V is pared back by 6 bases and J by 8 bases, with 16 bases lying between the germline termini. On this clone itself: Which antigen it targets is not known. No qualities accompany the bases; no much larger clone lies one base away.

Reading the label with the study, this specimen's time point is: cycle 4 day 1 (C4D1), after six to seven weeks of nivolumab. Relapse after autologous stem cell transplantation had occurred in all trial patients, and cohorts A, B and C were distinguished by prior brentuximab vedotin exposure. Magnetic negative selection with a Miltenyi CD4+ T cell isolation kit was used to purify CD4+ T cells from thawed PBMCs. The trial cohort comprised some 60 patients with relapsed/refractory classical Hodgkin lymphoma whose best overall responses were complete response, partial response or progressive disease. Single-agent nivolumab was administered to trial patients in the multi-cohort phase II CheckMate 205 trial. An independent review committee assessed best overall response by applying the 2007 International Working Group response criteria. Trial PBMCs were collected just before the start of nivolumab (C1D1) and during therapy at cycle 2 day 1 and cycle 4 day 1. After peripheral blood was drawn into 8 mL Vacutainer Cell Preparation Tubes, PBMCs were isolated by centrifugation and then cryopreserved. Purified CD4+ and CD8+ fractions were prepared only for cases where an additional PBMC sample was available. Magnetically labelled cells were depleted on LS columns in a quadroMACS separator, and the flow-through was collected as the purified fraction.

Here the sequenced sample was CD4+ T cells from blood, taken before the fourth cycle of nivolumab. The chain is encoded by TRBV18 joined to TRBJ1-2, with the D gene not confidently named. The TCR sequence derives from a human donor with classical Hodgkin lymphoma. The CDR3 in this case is CASSSQEGRGYTF. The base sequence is TGTGCCAGCTCCTCGCAGGAGGGTAGAGGCTACACCTTC.